These T cell receptor beta chains were read from a single sample in a study of blood T cell repertoires in COVID-19. Measured with immunoSEQ multiplex PCR; TCRdb has only the in-frame clones, and not every one. The table records around 30,000 clones, roughly 87% of them present only once. The sample comprised peripheral blood. These TCRs come from a man aged 45-65 years with active or convalescent COVID-19. CDR3s include the opening cysteine and the closing phenylalanine or tryptophan. Each record gives: V gene, CDR3 length, J gene, CDR3 protein.

V gene: TRBV7-9
CDR3 length: 15
J gene: TRBJ2-7
CDR3 protein: CASSFGGLDSYEQYF

V gene: TRBV18
CDR3 length: 15
J gene: TRBJ2-3
CDR3 protein: CASSPAAGSTDTQYF

V gene: TRBV5-1
CDR3 length: 17
J gene: TRBJ2-2
CDR3 protein: CASSLGPPGQYTGELFF

V gene: TRBV28
CDR3 length: 14
J gene: TRBJ2-7
CDR3 protein: CASNLRGTSYEQYF

V gene: TRBV11-2
CDR3 length: 15
J gene: TRBJ1-2
CDR3 protein: CASSIQGAFNYGYTF

V gene: TRBV7-8
CDR3 length: 17
J gene: TRBJ1-1
CDR3 protein: CASRLNTGTGGIAEAFF

V gene: TRBV4-2
CDR3 length: 15
J gene: TRBJ1-2
CDR3 protein: CASSQDQAAAIGYTF

V gene: TRBV27
CDR3 length: 17
J gene: TRBJ2-2
CDR3 protein: CASSLRGGLSNTGELFF

V gene: TRBV5-1
CDR3 length: 19
J gene: TRBJ1-5
CDR3 protein: CASSLSPFGQASSNQPQHF

V gene: TRBV28
CDR3 length: 15
J gene: TRBJ1-5
CDR3 protein: CASSVRGSGNQPQHF

V gene: TRBV6-5
CDR3 length: 15
J gene: TRBJ1-6
CDR3 protein: CASRLLERWDSPLHF

V gene: TRBV4-3
CDR3 length: 16
J gene: TRBJ1-2
CDR3 protein: CASSQGSQGFNYGYTF

V gene: TRBV10-3
CDR3 length: 15
J gene: TRBJ1-4
CDR3 protein: CAISEYDSGEEKLFF

V gene: TRBV7-3
CDR3 length: 14
J gene: TRBJ2-3
CDR3 protein: CASSSQASTDTQYF

V gene: TRBV6-5
CDR3 length: 13
J gene: TRBJ2-7
CDR3 protein: CASNFRATYEQYF

V gene: TRBV6-5
CDR3 length: 13
J gene: TRBJ1-3
CDR3 protein: CASSLYSGNTIYF

V gene: TRBV5-6
CDR3 length: 16
J gene: TRBJ2-3
CDR3 protein: CASSWADRAYTDTQYF

V gene: TRBV18
CDR3 length: 15
J gene: TRBJ2-7
CDR3 protein: CASSRTGGDFHEQYF

V gene: TRBV5-4
CDR3 length: 16
J gene: TRBJ2-7
CDR3 protein: CASSLGAGTATNEQYF

V gene: TRBV5-4
CDR3 length: 18
J gene: TRBJ2-1
CDR3 protein: CASSLPLDWGPSYNEQFF

V gene: TRBV4-2
CDR3 length: 18
J gene: TRBJ2-2
CDR3 protein: CASSQAHSGLANTGELFF

V gene: TRBV25-1
CDR3 length: 13
J gene: TRBJ1-2
CDR3 protein: CASSRDINYGYTF

V gene: TRBV6-6
CDR3 length: 15
J gene: TRBJ2-5
CDR3 protein: CASSYSTLAGETQYF

V gene: TRBV5-1
CDR3 length: 14
J gene: TRBJ2-5
CDR3 protein: CASSLLGEVSNDHF

V gene: TRBV28
CDR3 length: 13
J gene: TRBJ2-7
CDR3 protein: CASSFLPGDEQYF

V gene: TRBV4-1
CDR3 length: 14
J gene: TRBJ2-3
CDR3 protein: CASSQDPQTDTQYF